Listed below are T cell receptor beta chains from one sample, sequenced in a study of cytotoxic CD8 clonotypes in ibrutinib-treated CLL. Generated by immunoSEQ multiplex PCR, the TCRdb table keeps only in-frame clones and is missing some. Altogether 300,000 to 350,000 clones are present, 80% being singletons, with the ten largest covering 6.5% to 8.5%. This material consisted of PBMCs, taken before ibrutinib treatment. These receptors were taken from a human donor with chronic lymphocytic leukemia. Each CDR3 is given with its conserved first and last residue. The D gene is left open where the match is weak. Expanded clones get a size class; other rows say once, few or many, or leave the size out.

>TRBV29-1|TRBJ2-5|NA|NA
CSVGSETQYF
TGCAGCGTCGGCTCGGAGACCCAGTACTTC
>TRBV4-2|TRBJ1-1|few|NA
CASSQGDAEAFF
TGTGCCAGCAGCCAAGGGGACGCTGAAGCTTTCTTT
>TRBV11-2|TRBJ1-1|NA|NA
CASSLDRDTTYTEAFF
TGTGCCAGCAGCTTAGATCGTGATACAACTTACACTGAAGCTTTCTTT
>TRBV30|TRBJ2-3|NA|NA
CAWSLVDTQYF
TGTGCCTGGAGTCTCGTAGATACGCAGTATTTT
>TRBV7-3|TRBJ2-1|few|NA
CASSPRDGGPYNEQFF
TGTGCCAGCAGCCCCCGGGACGGGGGACCCTACAATGAGCAGTTCTTC
>TRBV6-5|TRBJ1-2|NA|NA
CASQAQYYGYTF
TGTGCCTCTCAGGCACAGTACTATGGCTACACCTTC
>TRBV7-7|TRBJ2-5|once|TRBD2
CASSSVLAEETQYF
TGTGCCAGCAGCTCGGTACTAGCGGAAGAGACCCAGTACTTC
>TRBV5-8|TRBJ2-1|NA|NA
CASSFAIYNEQFF
TGTGCCAGCAGCTTTGCCATCTACAATGAGCAGTTCTTC
>TRBV15|TRBJ2-1|NA|TRBD2
CATSSFSGEVYNEQFF
TGTGCCACCAGCAGCTTTAGCGGGGAAGTCTACAATGAGCAGTTCTTC
>TRBV28|TRBJ2-7|few|NA
CASSQTYEQYF
TGTGCCAGCAGCCAAACCTACGAGCAGTACTTC
>TRBV14|TRBJ2-1|NA|TRBD2
CASSQRLAGGLYNEQFF
TGTGCCAGCAGCCAACGACTAGCGGGAGGGCTCTACAATGAGCAGTTCTTC
>TRBV4-3|TRBJ1-1|NA|TRBD1
CASSRGTGKNTEAFF
TGCGCCAGCAGCCGAGGGACAGGAAAGAACACTGAAGCTTTCTTT
>TRBV5-6|TRBJ2-7|NA|NA
CASSFNAYEQYF
TGTGCCAGCAGCTTCAACGCCTACGAGCAGTACTTC
>TRBV11-1|TRBJ2-1|NA|NA
CASSLLQASSYNEQFF
TGTGCCAGCAGCTTATTGCAGGCTAGCTCCTACAATGAGCAGTTCTTC
>TRBV5-1|TRBJ2-5|few|TRBD1
CASSTGQGFQETQYF
TGCGCCAGCAGCACCGGACAGGGCTTTCAAGAGACCCAGTACTTC
>TRBV30|TRBJ1-5|NA|NA
CAWGAEFLQPQHF
TGTGCCTGGGGGGCGGAATTTTTACAGCCCCAGCATTTT
>TRBV14|TRBJ1-5|NA|NA
CASSQDLNQPQHF
TGTGCCAGCAGCCAAGACCTGAATCAGCCCCAGCATTTT
>TRBV7-6|TRBJ1-1|NA|TRBD1
CASSLSTGGNTEAFF
TGTGCCAGCAGCTTATCAACAGGGGGGAACACTGAAGCTTTCTTT
>TRBV5-4|TRBJ2-7|NA|NA
CASRPGGTYEQYF
TGTGCCAGCAGACCTGGGGGTACCTACGAGCAGTACTTC
>TRBV5-6|TRBJ2-5|NA|TRBD2
CASSLGTSLIGETQYF
TGTGCCAGCAGCTTGGGGACTAGCCTAATAGGGGAGACCCAGTACTTC
>TRBV28|TRBJ1-2|once|NA
CASSLVVDSHGYTF
TGTGCCAGCAGTTTGGTGGTTGACAGCCATGGCTACACCTTC
>TRBV21-1|TRBJ2-7|NA|NA
CASSKSGDRLATRIRYSYEQYF
TGTGCCAGCAGCAAAAGCGGGGACCGACTTGCTACTCGAATCCGTTACTCCTACGAGCAGTACTTC
>TRBV5-1|TRBJ2-3|NA|NA
CASSAPDSYTDTQYF
TGCGCCAGCAGCGCACCCGACAGCTACACAGATACGCAGTATTTT
>TRBV6-5|TRBJ2-2|NA|NA
CASSPLPMTGELFF
TGTGCCAGCAGTCCACTGCCTATGACCGGGGAGCTGTTTTTT
>TRBV30|TRBJ1-5|NA|NA
CAWSLGGGNQPQHF
TGTGCCTGGAGTTTGGGGGGTGGCAATCAGCCCCAGCATTTT
>TRBV13|TRBJ2-2|NA|TRBD2
CASSQQSGTNAGELFF
TGTGCCAGCAGCCAACAAAGCGGGACTAACGCCGGGGAGCTGTTTTTT
>TRBV4-1|TRBJ2-5|NA|NA
CASSQAVKDGETQYF
TGCGCCAGCAGCCAAGCTGTAAAGGACGGAGAGACCCAGTACTTC
>TRBV27|TRBJ2-7|NA|TRBD1
CASIGTGDEQYF
TGTGCCAGCATCGGGACAGGGGACGAGCAGTACTTC
>TRBV5-4|TRBJ2-1|NA|TRBD1
CASSLGGRDRAMDEQFF
TGTGCCAGCAGCTTGGGGGGCCGGGACAGGGCTATGGATGAGCAGTTCTTC
>TRBV12-5|TRBJ2-2|few|TRBD2
CASGSWTSGISGELFF
TGTGCTAGTGGTTCATGGACTAGCGGGATCTCCGGGGAGCTGTTTTTT
>TRBV28|TRBJ2-1|NA|TRBD2
CASSLTGLAGNEQFF
TGTGCCAGCAGTTTGACGGGACTAGCGGGTAATGAGCAGTTCTTC
>TRBV27|TRBJ1-1|NA|TRBD1
CASIGTVFPDVEAFF
TGTGCCAGCATTGGGACAGTCTTCCCCGACGTGGAAGCTTTCTTT
>TRBV9|TRBJ2-7|NA|TRBD2
CASSVEVAGVSNEQYF
TGTGCCAGCAGCGTAGAGGTAGCGGGAGTTTCGAACGAGCAGTACTTC
>TRBV29-1|TRBJ2-4|NA|TRBD2
CSAGLAAKNIQYF
TGCAGCGCGGGACTAGCGGCCAAAAACATTCAGTACTTC
>TRBV30|TRBJ2-1|once|TRBD2
CAWSAGTSGRFSYNEQFF
TGTGCCTGGAGTGCCGGGACTAGCGGGAGGTTCTCCTACAATGAGCAGTTCTTC
>TRBV4-3|TRBJ2-7|NA|NA
CASRSMGDTSYEQYF
TGCGCCAGCAGGAGTATGGGGGACACATCCTACGAGCAGTACTTC
>TRBV18|TRBJ2-7|few|TRBD2
CASSPPGREGFEQYF
TGTGCCAGCTCACCGCCTGGGCGGGAGGGATTCGAGCAGTACTTC
>TRBV5-4|TRBJ2-7|NA|NA
CASSPGDEGTFSYEQYF
TGTGCCAGCAGCCCGGGGGACGAGGGGACCTTCTCCTACGAGCAGTACTTC
>TRBV28|TRBJ1-1|few|NA
CASSESYMNTEAFF
TGTGCCAGCAGCGAGAGTTACATGAACACTGAAGCTTTCTTT
>TRBV5-1|TRBJ1-4|NA|TRBD1
CASSPGQPNEKLFF
TGCGCCAGCAGCCCGGGACAGCCGAATGAAAAACTGTTTTTT
>TRBV19|TRBJ1-1|NA|TRBD1
CASRERGQGAPEAFF
TGTGCCAGTAGAGAAAGAGGACAGGGGGCCCCTGAAGCTTTCTTT
>TRBV27|TRBJ1-2|NA|NA
CASSLRSAQGHGYTF
TGTGCCAGCAGTTTAAGATCAGCACAGGGCCATGGCTACACCTTC
>TRBV5-4|TRBJ1-1|few|TRBD1
CASSLERPGQNEAFF
TGTGCCAGCAGCTTGGAACGTCCGGGACAGAATGAAGCTTTCTTT
>TRBV27|TRBJ2-2|NA|TRBD2
CASSIMVGRGLFF
TGTGCCAGCAGCATTATGGTGGGGAGGGGGCTGTTTTTT
>TRBV5-4|TRBJ2-3|NA|TRBD2
CASSLASGSSTDTQYF
TGTGCCAGCAGCTTGGCTAGCGGGAGTAGCACAGATACGCAGTATTTT
>TRBV5-1|TRBJ2-5|NA|NA
CASTRGGPETQYF
TGCGCCAGCACCAGAGGGGGGCCGGAGACCCAGTACTTC
>TRBV5-6|TRBJ2-7|NA|NA
CASSRGTAVVYEQYF
TGTGCCAGCAGCCGCGGGACCGCAGTGGTCTACGAGCAGTACTTC
>TRBV6-5|TRBJ1-1|NA|NA
CASSYSSTREAFF
TGTGCCAGCAGTTACAGTTCCACCCGTGAAGCTTTCTTT
>TRBV2|TRBJ1-1|few|NA
CASQRNTEAFF
TGTGCCAGTCAGAGGAACACTGAAGCTTTCTTT
>TRBV30|TRBJ2-2|NA|NA
CAWSRFAGELFF
TGTGCCTGGAGCCGTTTCGCCGGGGAGCTGTTTTTT
>TRBV9|TRBJ2-2|NA|NA
CASSFGTLNTGELFF
TGTGCCAGCAGCTTCGGGACATTGAACACCGGGGAGCTGTTTTTT
>TRBV6-5|TRBJ1-1|NA|NA
CASTINRDLNTEAFF
TGTGCCAGCACTATCAACAGGGATTTGAACACTGAAGCTTTCTTT
>TRBV7-8|TRBJ1-2|NA|TRBD1
CASSPQGAYGYTF
TGTGCCAGCAGCCCGCAGGGGGCCTATGGCTACACCTTC
>TRBV5-6|TRBJ1-4|NA|NA
CASSSYRFGKLFF
TGTGCCAGCAGCTCCTATAGATTCGGAAAACTGTTTTTT
>TRBV4-3|TRBJ2-3|NA|NA
CASSQAYRGGGTQYF
TGCGCCAGCAGCCAAGCCTACAGGGGCGGGGGTACGCAGTATTTT
>TRBV28|TRBJ1-2|NA|NA
CASRRFGNYGYTF
TGTGCCAGCAGGAGGTTCGGGAACTATGGCTACACCTTC
>TRBV7-2|TRBJ2-2|few|NA
CASTLTGTGELFF
TGTGCCAGCACCCTGACGGGGACCGGGGAGCTGTTTTTT
>TRBV18|TRBJ2-1|NA|TRBD1
CASSRERLGQGNEQFF
TGTGCCAGCTCACGCGAAAGGTTGGGACAGGGGAATGAGCAGTTCTTC
>TRBV4-3|TRBJ2-7|once|TRBD2
CASSQEQRGFYEQYF
TGCGCCAGCAGCCAAGAACAGCGGGGTTTTTACGAGCAGTACTTC
>TRBV28|TRBJ1-2|NA|NA
CASSRDPGDYGYTF
TGTGCCAGCAGTCGGGACCCGGGGGACTATGGCTACACCTTC